Sequencing of this TCR beta chain was carried out in a study of blood T cell repertoires in COVID-19. At the level of the study: There were acute and convalescent COVID-19 samples, and they came from the United States, Italy and Spain. From T cells, B-cell-depleted T cells, or PBMCs came the material, which was cDNA or gDNA.

Authors' analysis steps: Nucleated cell counts were estimated from reference gene primer amplification. TCRdb's copy holds only in-frame clones and misses some; the assay was immunoSEQ multiplex PCR. The V and J calls and clone size were taken over from that table, and D and trimming were inferred from the DNA. This table holds 120,000 to 150,000 clones, around nine tenths found once. Trimming removed 2 bases at V and 15 bases at J, with 24 bases between. The germline V gene has CDR1 SGHDT and CDR2 YYEEEE. This CDR3 spans 15 amino acids. The gene calls are TRBV5-6 and TRBJ2-1; possibly TRBD1 for D (6 bases). The specimen was peripheral blood. This sequence originates from a human donor in a cohort sampled during active COVID-19. The CDR3 here is CASSFSEQGDVFLFF. DNA for the CDR3: TGTGCCAGCAGCTTTTCGGAACAGGGCGATGTGTTTCTGTTCTTC.